Described below is a single T cell receptor beta chain sequence and its context. Antigen specificity is unknown. The sample comes from a study of cytomegalovirus exposure and HLA in healthy donors. The V gene lost 3 bases and the J gene lost 8 bases, with 16 bases spanning the gap. The CDR3 runs 14 residues. Germline V gene data show CDR1 as GTSNPN and CDR2 as SVGIG (reference sequence). Study-wide results and limits: Researchers reported that a few CMV-associated chains were confirmed in vitro as CMV antigen-specific.

With 60 Vbeta and 13 Jbeta primers, the PCR was carried out. TCRdb's copy holds only in-frame clones and misses some; the assay was immunoSEQ multiplex PCR. The table shows around 190,000 clones, with roughly four fifths occurring only once. The sequence was obtained from a man aged 25 to 45 in good health and CMV-seronegative. V and J are TRBV30 and TRBJ1-4, with D uncertain. The sequencing input was PBMCs. This CDR3 reads CAWSATRRGEKLFF. The CDR3 DNA reads as TGTGCCTGGAGCGCGACAAGGCGTGGAGAAAAACTGTTTTTT.